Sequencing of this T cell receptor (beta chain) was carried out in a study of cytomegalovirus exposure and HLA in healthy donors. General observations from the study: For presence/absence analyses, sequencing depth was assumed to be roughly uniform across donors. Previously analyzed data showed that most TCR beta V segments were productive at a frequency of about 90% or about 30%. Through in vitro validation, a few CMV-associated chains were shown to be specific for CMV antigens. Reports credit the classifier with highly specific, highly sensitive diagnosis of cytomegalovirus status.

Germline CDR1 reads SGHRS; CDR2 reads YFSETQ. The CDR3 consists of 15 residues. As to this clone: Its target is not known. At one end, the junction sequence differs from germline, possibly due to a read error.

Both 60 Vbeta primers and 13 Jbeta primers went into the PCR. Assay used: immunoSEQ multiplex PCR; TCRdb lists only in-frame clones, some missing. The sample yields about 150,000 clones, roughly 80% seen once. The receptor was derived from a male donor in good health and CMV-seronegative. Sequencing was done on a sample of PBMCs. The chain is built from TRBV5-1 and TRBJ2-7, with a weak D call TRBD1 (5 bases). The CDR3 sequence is CASSLERTGSYGQYF. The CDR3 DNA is TGCGCCAGCAGCTTGGAGAGAACAGGCTCCTACGGGCAGTACTTC. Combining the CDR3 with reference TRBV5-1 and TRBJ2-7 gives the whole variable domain KAGVTQTPRYLIKTRGQQVTLSCSPISGHRSVSWYQQTPGQGLQFLFEYFSETQRNKGNFPGRFSGRQFSNSRSEMNVSTLELGDSALYLCASSLERTGSYGQYFGPGTRLTVT.